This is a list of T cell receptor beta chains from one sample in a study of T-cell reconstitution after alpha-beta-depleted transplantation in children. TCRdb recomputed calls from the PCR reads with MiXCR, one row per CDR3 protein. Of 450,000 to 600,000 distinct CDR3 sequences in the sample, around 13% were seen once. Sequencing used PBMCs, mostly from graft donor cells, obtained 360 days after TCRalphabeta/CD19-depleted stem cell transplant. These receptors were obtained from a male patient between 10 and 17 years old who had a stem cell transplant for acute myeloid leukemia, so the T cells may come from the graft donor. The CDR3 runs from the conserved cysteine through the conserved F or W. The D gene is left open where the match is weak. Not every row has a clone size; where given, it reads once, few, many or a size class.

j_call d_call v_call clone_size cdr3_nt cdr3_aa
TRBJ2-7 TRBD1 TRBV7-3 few TGTGCCAGCAGCTTAACAGGGGGCGCTCAGAGCTACGAGCAGTACTTC CASSLTGGAQSYEQYF
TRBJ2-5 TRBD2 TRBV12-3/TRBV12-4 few TGTGCCAGCACTAGCGGCATCCGAGAGACCCAGTACTTC CASTSGIRETQYF
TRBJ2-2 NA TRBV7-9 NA TGTGCCAGCAGCTTAGCGCTGACGGGACTTCTCACCGGGGAGCTGTTTTTT CASSLALTGLLTGELFF
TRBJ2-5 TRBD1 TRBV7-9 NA TGTGCCAGCAGCTCGACAGGGGTACAAGAGACCCAGTACTTC CASSSTGVQETQYF
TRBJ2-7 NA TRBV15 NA TGTGCCACGGAGAGCCAGGGAACCTACGAGCAGTACTTC CATESQGTYEQYF
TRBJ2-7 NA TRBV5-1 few TGCGCCAGCACCAAACTAGGATTAGGTTACGAGCAGTACTTC CASTKLGLGYEQYF
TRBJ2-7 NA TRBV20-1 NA TGCAGTGCTAGACCCTTGGACCGGCTGGATTTCGAGCAGTACTTC CSARPLDRLDFEQYF
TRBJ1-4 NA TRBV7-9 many TGTGCCAGCAGCGGCTGGGGGGCAACTAATGAAAAACTGTTTTTT CASSGWGATNEKLFF
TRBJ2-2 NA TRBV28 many TGTGCCAGCACCCGCACCGGGGAGCTGTTTTTT CASTRTGELFF
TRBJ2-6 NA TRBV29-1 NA TGCAGCGTTGTGAGTTACAGGGACGACTCTGGGGCCAACGTCCTGACTTTC CSVVSYRDDSGANVLTF
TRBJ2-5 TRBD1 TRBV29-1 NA TGCAGCGTTGAGGACAGGGGTTGGGAGACCCAGTACTTC CSVEDRGWETQYF
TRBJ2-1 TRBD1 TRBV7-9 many TGTGCCAGCAGCTCCCTGACAGGGTTGGGATACAATGAGCAGTTCTTC CASSSLTGLGYNEQFF
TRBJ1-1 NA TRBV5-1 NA TGCGCCAGCAGCTTAGACTCCCCGGCAGCTTTCTTT CASSLDSPAAFF
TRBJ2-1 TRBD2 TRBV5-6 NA TGTGCCAGCAGCTACCGACTAGCGGGGGGGCCCGGTGAGCAGTTCTTC CASSYRLAGGPGEQFF
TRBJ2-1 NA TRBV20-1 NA TGCAGTGCTAGATCGCGGGACTTGCAGTTCTTC CSARSRDLQFF
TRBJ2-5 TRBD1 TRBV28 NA TGTGCCAGCAGTCCTTTAGGACAGGGGGAAAAGACCCAGTACTTC CASSPLGQGEKTQYF
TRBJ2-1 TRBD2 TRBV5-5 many TGTGCCAGCAGCCTCCCCAATCCGGGACTAGCGGTAAATGAGCAGTTCTTC CASSLPNPGLAVNEQFF
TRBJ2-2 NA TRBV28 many TGTGCCAGCAGCTGGGAGCTGTTTTTT CASSWELFF
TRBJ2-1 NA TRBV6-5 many TGTGCCAGCAGTTACTTTGCGGGGTCATATGGCAATGAGCAGTTCTTC CASSYFAGSYGNEQFF
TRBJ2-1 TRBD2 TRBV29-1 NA TGCAGCGTTGAATTTCTTCGGGTTGGCGGGACTAGGGCCTACAATGAGCAGTTCTTC CSVEFLRVGGTRAYNEQFF
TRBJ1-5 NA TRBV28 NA TGTGCCAGCAGCAAACCGGGGGACAACAATCAGCCCCAGCATTTT CASSKPGDNNQPQHF
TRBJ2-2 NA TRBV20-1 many TGCAGTGCTAGAGATCTTTTAGCAGGGCAGAACACCGGGGAGCTGTTTTTT CSARDLLAGQNTGELFF
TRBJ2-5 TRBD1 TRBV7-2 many TGTGCCAGCAGGCGACAGGGAATAGAGACCCAGTACTTC CASRRQGIETQYF
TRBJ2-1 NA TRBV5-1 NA TGCGCCAGCAGCTTGGTACAGAATTCCTACAATGAGCAGTTCTTC CASSLVQNSYNEQFF
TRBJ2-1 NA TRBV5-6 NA TGTGCCAGCAGTCTACCCAACAGAGAGCAGTTCTTC CASSLPNREQFF
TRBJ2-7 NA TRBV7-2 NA TGTGCCAGCAGCTCCATACCAGGGGTCCACTACGAGCAGTACTTC CASSSIPGVHYEQYF
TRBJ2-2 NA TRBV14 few TGTGCCAGCAGCCCCCATCGGGGCGGGGAGCTGTTTTTT CASSPHRGGELFF
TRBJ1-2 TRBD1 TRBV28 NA TGTGCCAGCAGTCCGGGACAGGGGGTTGGCTATGGCTACACCTTC CASSPGQGVGYGYTF
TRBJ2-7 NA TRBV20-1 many TGCAGTGCTAGAGATCATCAAGTCACCTACGAGCAGTACTTC CSARDHQVTYEQYF
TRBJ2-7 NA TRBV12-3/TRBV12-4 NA TGTGCCAGCAGTTTAGGGATCAACGTGGAGCAGTACTTC CASSLGINVEQYF
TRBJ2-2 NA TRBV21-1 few TGTGCCAGCAGCTCCAGTGACACCGGGGAGCTGTTTTTT CASSSSDTGELFF
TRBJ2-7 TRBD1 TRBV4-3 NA TGCGCCAGCAGCCAAGATCACGGGACAGGTTACGAGCAGTACTTC CASSQDHGTGYEQYF
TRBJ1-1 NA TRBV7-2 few TGTGCCAGCAGCTTTAAGGTTAACATGAACACTGAAGCTTTCTTT CASSFKVNMNTEAFF
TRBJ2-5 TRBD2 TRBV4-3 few TGCGCCAGCAGCCCTATAGCGGGAGGGCCAAGAGAGACCCAGTACTTC CASSPIAGGPRETQYF
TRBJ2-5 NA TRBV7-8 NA TGTGCCAGCAGCTTAGAGCTTTTTAGGGAGCCCCTGGGGAAAGAGACCCAGTACTTC CASSLELFREPLGKETQYF
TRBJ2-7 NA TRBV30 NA TGTGCCTGGAGTGAAGGTGGGGCGCGTCATCAGCAGTACTTC CAWSEGGARHQQYF
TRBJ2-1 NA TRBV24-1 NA TGTGCCACCAGTGATTACTCCCGGACTGACTACAATGAGCAGTTCTTC CATSDYSRTDYNEQFF
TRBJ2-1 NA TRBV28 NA TGTGCCAGCAGTGGGGCGGGCTCCTACAATGAGCAGTTCTTC CASSGAGSYNEQFF
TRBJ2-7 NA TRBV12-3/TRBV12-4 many TGTGCCAGCAGTTCTCCTGGCGGCGGGGCCTCCTACGAGCAGTACTTC CASSSPGGGASYEQYF
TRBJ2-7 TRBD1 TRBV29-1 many TGCAGCGTTGAAGGACAGGGGGCCCACGAGCAGTACTTC CSVEGQGAHEQYF
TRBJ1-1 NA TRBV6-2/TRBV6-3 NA TGTGCCAGCAGTTACTCGCCGTATTCGGTCACTGAAGCTTTCTTT CASSYSPYSVTEAFF
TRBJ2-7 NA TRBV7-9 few TGTGCCAGCAGCTTAGCGAGTCCGGGCCCCGAGCAGTACTTC CASSLASPGPEQYF
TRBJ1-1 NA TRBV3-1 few TGTGCCAGCCACTTGGGACCTAGCACCCACACTGAAGCTTTCTTT CASHLGPSTHTEAFF
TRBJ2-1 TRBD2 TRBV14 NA TGTGCCAGCAGCCAAGTAGCGGGGGGGTACTACAATGAGCAGTTCTTC CASSQVAGGYYNEQFF
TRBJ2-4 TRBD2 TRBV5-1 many TGCGCCAGCAGCCGGGTAGGACTAGCGGAGGCCAAAAACATTCAGTACTTC CASSRVGLAEAKNIQYF
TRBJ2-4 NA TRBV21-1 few TGTGCCAGCAGCGAATGGGGGGGTCTAGCCAAAAACATTCAGTACTTC CASSEWGGLAKNIQYF